The 24 T cell receptor beta chains listed next were all sequenced from one sample in a study of blood T cell repertoires in COVID-19. Generated by immunoSEQ multiplex PCR, the TCRdb table keeps only in-frame clones and is missing some. The data show 150,000 to 200,000 clones, with 65% to 85% seen just once and roughly a sixth held by the top ten. The sample comprised peripheral blood. The source is a man aged 60 to 69 with active or convalescent COVID-19.

This clone was seen only a few times. The chain carries TRBV9 and TRBJ2-5, with TRBD2 as a possible D gene (6 bases). The ends were cut back, 1 base at V and 5 bases at J, with 12 bases in the middle. The CDR3 length is 14 residues. The germline gives CDR1 SGDLS, CDR2 YYNGEE. Here the CDR3 DNA reads TGTGCCAGCAGCGTATCCGGGGGAGAGGAGACCCAGTACTTC. Translated, it gives CASSVSGGEETQYF.

The genes are TRBV15 and TRBJ1-5; TRBD1 might be the D (6 bases). The CDR3 is 13 residues long. The V and J ends lost 0 bases and 11 bases respectively, with 11 bases between them. Per the germline V gene, CDR1 is LNHNV and CDR2 is YYDKDF (reference sequence). Here the CDR3 DNA reads TGTGCCACCAGCAGAGATTTCAGGGACACCCAGCATTTT. This translates into CATSRDFRDTQHF.

The gene calls are TRBV9 and TRBJ1-4; the D gene is possibly TRBD1 (6 bases). Trimming pared 0 bases from V and 7 bases from J, leaving 13 bases between. From germline, CDR1 is SGDLS and CDR2 YYNGEE. The CDR3 is made up of 15 amino acids. CDR3 in amino acids: CASSVASVTGEKLFF. CDR3 in DNA: TGTGCCAGCAGCGTAGCAAGTGTGACAGGTGAAAAACTGTTTTTT. The full variable domain, with the rest looked up from reference TRBV9 and TRBJ1-4, is DSGVTQTPKHLITATGQRVTLRCSPRSGDLSVYWYQQSLDQGLQFLIQYYNGEERAKGNILERFSAQQFPDLHSELNLSSLELGDSALYFCASSVASVTGEKLFFGSGTQLSVL.

V and J are TRBV3-1 (or the pseudogene TRBV3-2) and TRBJ1-1; D may be TRBD1 (5 bases). Germline loops: CDR1 LGHDT, CDR2 YNNKEL (reference sequence). Trimming left V 4 bases short and J 9 bases short, with 18 bases between. There are 14 residues in the CDR3. CDR3 DNA: TGTGCCAGCAGCCTGAGACAGCCCGTAACGAAAGCTTTCTTT. Translating it yields CASSLRQPVTKAFF.

This clone appeared a few times. The CDR3 loop reads CASSLPRDRSYEQYF. The CDR3 coding sequence is TGTGCCAGCAGTTTACCCCGGGACAGATCCTACGAGCAGTACTTC. The chain has TRBV28 and TRBJ2-7; 7 nucleotides match TRBD1. Germline V gene sequence: CDR1 MDHEN, CDR2 SYDVKM. The CDR3 runs to 15 residues. V dropped 2 bases and J dropped 1; count of bases not matched to a gene: 5.

The chain employs TRBV10-3 and TRBJ1-3; D uncertain. Trimming took 4 bases from V and 0 from J, leaving 13 bases between them. The germline V gene has CDR1 ENHRY and CDR2 SYGVKD. CDR3 size: 16 residues. This CDR3 is CAISAAGLSSGNTIYF. CDR3 DNA sequence: TGTGCCATCAGTGCGGCAGGCCTCTCCTCTGGAAACACCATATATTTT.

This sequence joins TRBV3-1 (or the pseudogene TRBV3-2) and TRBJ2-2; 8 bases are shared with TRBD1. This CDR3 spans 16 amino acids. V lost 4 bases, J lost 3 bases, and 7 bases stayed unmatched. Germline V gene data show CDR1 as LGHDT and CDR2 as YNNKEL (reference sequence). The DNA of the CDR3 is TGTGCCAGCAGCCGATCAGGGGGCCAAGACACCGGGGAGCTGTTTTTT. It yields the protein CASSRSGGQDTGELFF.

The chain uses TRBV24-1 and TRBJ2-3; TRBD1 is a possible D gene (6 bases). Germline V gene data show CDR1 as KGHDR and CDR2 as SFDVKD. Trimming took off 6 bases at V and 8 bases at J, with 11 bases between the two ends. The CDR3 loop spans 12 amino acids. CDR3 amino acids: CATSQGWGTQYF. The CDR3, as DNA: TGTGCCACCAGTCAGGGGTGGGGTACGCAGTATTTT.

The chain is built from TRBV5-8 and TRBJ2-7; TRBD1 aligns across 9 bases. Per the germline V gene, CDR1 is SGHTS and CDR2 is YDEGEE. Unmatched junction bases numbered 7, after V lost 4 bases and J lost 5 bases. The CDR3 runs 14 residues. This CDR3 is CASSPRDRDHEQYF. The CDR3 region has the DNA TGTGCCAGCAGCCCCCGGGACAGGGACCACGAGCAGTACTTC.

This clone appeared once. The chain couples TRBV7-9 to TRBJ1-5; TRBD1 might be the D (5 bases). V was shortened by 4 bases and J by 7 bases, with 11 bases between the two germline ends. This CDR3 comprises 13 residues. Germline V gives CDR1 SEHNR, CDR2 FQNEAQ (reference sequence). CDR3 nucleotides: TGTGCCAGCAGCTCTCAGGGTAGCCAGCCCCAGCATTTT. Its translation: CASSSQGSQPQHF.

This clone has ten or more counts. This chain uses TRBV5-4 with TRBJ2-7; tentative D call: TRBD1 (6 bases). Trimming removed 3 bases at V and 2 bases at J, with 12 bases between. CDR3 length: 14 amino acids. Per germline, CDR1 SGHNT and CDR2 YYREEE (reference sequence). CDR3 sequence reads: CASSSGRTAYEQYF. In DNA, the CDR3 is TGTGCCAGCAGCTCTGGTCGGACAGCCTACGAGCAGTACTTC.

This clone came up many times. The V call is TRBV5-6, the J call TRBJ1-4, with D maybe TRBD1 (5 bases). V lost 2 bases and J 8 bases, leaving 7 bases between the germline ends. The CDR3 extends over 12 amino acids. Germline CDR1 and CDR2: SGHDT and YYEEEE. As DNA, the CDR3 is TGTGCCAGCAGCTTTCAGGGCGAAAAACTGTTTTTT. Its translation is CASSFQGEKLFF.

This chain links TRBV4-3 with TRBJ2-5; 7 bases align to TRBD2. The CDR3 extends over 16 amino acids. Germline CDR1 is LGHNA and CDR2 is YSLEER. Trimming took 0 bases from V and 2 from J; bases not matched to a gene: 6. The CDR3 nucleotides read TGCGCCAGCAGCCAAGATTGGCCTAGCGGACAAGAGACCCAGTACTTC. Encoded protein: CASSQDWPSGQETQYF.

V and J are TRBV3-1 (or the pseudogene TRBV3-2) and TRBJ2-2, with D possibly matching TRBD1 (6 bases). Trimming removed 7 bases at V and 4 bases at J, with 13 bases between. Germline V lookup: CDR1 LGHDT, CDR2 YNNKEL (reference sequence). The CDR3 covers 14 residues. As DNA, the CDR3 is TGTGCCAGCACCCCGCGAGGGGGCACCGGGGAGCTGTTTTTT. Amino acids: CASTPRGGTGELFF.

Comments on this clone: Other DNA sequences in this sample translate to the same CDR3. V usage is TRBV18 and J usage is TRBJ2-5; 7 nucleotides agree with TRBD2. The CDR3 length is 13 residues. CDR1 is KGHSH and CDR2 is LQKENI in the germline V gene. The junction had 2 bases not matched to a gene; V was cut back by 2 bases and J by 5 bases. The CDR3 sequence: CASSPAGGETQYF. DNA of the CDR3: TGTGCCAGCTCACCAGCCGGGGGGGAGACCCAGTACTTC.

This chain uses TRBV4-1 with TRBJ1-2; 8 nucleotides agree with TRBD1. This CDR3 has 17 amino acids. The junction had 14 bases not matched to a gene; V was cut back by 4 bases and J by 4 bases. Per the germline V gene, CDR1 is MGHRA and CDR2 is YSYEKL. The CDR3 bases are TGCGCCAGCAGCCTAACCTTTATCGGACAGGGTGGCTATGGCTACACCTTC. Protein product: CASSLTFIGQGGYGYTF.

This clone was seen a single time. The chain combines TRBV7-9 with TRBJ1-2; D not certain. Deletions cut 1 base from V and 0 bases from J, with 9 bases between. The CDR3 is made up of 15 amino acids. Germline V gene data show CDR1 as SEHNR and CDR2 as FQNEAQ (reference sequence). CDR3 coding DNA: TGTGCCAGCAGCTTAGTCCAGGCTTCTAACTATGGCTACACCTTC. Translated: CASSLVQASNYGYTF.

This clone was recorded a few times. This chain joins TRBV12-3 or TRBV12-4 and TRBJ1-5; TRBD1 is a possible D gene (5 bases). The CDR3 is 13 residues long. Deletions cut 5 bases from V and 12 bases from J, with 17 bases between. Here the CDR3 DNA reads TGTGCCAGCAGTGCGGCTGGGACGGGGGGCCAGCATTTT. Protein sequence: CASSAAGTGGQHF.

This chain joins TRBV7-8 and TRBJ1-1; a possible D gene is TRBD1 (5 bases). The V gene lost 0 bases and the J gene lost 1 base, with 12 bases spanning the gap. Germline lookup yields CDR1 SGHVS and CDR2 FQNEAQ. This CDR3 has 16 residues. The CDR3 DNA sequence: TGTGCCAGCAGCTTAGCAACAGCGGGACCGAACACTGAAGCTTTCTTT. This gives the protein CASSLATAGPNTEAFF.

The chain employs TRBV4-1 and TRBJ2-2, with unresolved D. The CDR3 is 13 residues long. CDR1 MGHRA and CDR2 YSYEKL come from the germline V gene. The ends were cut back, 1 base at V and 8 bases at J, with 8 bases in the middle. The CDR3 DNA reads as TGCGCCAGCAGCCAAGGCCTACTGGGGGAGCTGTTTTTT. Its protein product is CASSQGLLGELFF.

The chain joins TRBV9 to TRBJ1-1; D remains ambiguous. V dropped 0 bases and J dropped 1 base, with 7 bases sitting between them. CDR3 size: 14 residues. Germline V gene sequence: CDR1 SGDLS, CDR2 YYNGEE. CDR3 protein: CASSVATRNTEAFF. CDR3 nucleotide sequence: TGTGCCAGCAGCGTAGCTACGAGGAACACTGAAGCTTTCTTT.

This chain connects TRBV18 to TRBJ1-6; D is perhaps TRBD1 (5 bases). Germline assignment: CDR1 KGHSH and CDR2 LQKENI. CDR3 length: 14 amino acids. The ends were cut back, 3 bases at V and 5 bases at J, with 8 bases in the middle. CDR3 in amino acids: CASSPGQHNSPLHF. The CDR3 bases are TGTGCCAGCTCACCGGGGCAGCATAATTCACCCCTCCACTTT.

V is TRBV29-1 and J is TRBJ2-2; 9 bases fit TRBD1. CDR3 length: 14 residues. CDR1 and CDR2 (germline): SQVTM, ANQGSEA. Germline trimming cut 5 bases from V and 4 bases from J; bases unmatched to any gene: 5. The CDR3 here is CSVLDRGGTGELFF. In DNA, the CDR3 is TGCAGCGTTTTGGACAGGGGTGGCACCGGGGAGCTGTTTTTT.

The V and J genes are TRBV28 and TRBJ2-3; tentatively, D is TRBD1 (7 bases). CDR3 length equals 16 residues. The V end lost 4 bases, the J end lost 0 bases, and 14 bases lay between the germline ends. Germline loops: CDR1 MDHEN, CDR2 SYDVKM. The CDR3 nucleotides are TGTGCCAGCAGTTCCCCGACAGGGACTAGCACAGATACGCAGTATTTT. Protein: CASSSPTGTSTDTQYF.